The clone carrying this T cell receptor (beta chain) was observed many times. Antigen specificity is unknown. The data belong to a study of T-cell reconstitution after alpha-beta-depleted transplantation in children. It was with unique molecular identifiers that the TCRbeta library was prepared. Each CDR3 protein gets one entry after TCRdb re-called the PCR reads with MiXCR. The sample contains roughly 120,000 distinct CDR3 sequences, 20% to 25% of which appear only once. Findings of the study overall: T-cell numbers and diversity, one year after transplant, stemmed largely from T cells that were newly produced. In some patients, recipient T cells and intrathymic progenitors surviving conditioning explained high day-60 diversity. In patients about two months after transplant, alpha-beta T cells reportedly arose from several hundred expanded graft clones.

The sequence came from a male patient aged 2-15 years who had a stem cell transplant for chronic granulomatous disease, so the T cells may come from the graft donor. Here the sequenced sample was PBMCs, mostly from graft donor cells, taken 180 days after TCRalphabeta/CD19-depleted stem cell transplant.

CDR3 DNA: TGCAGTGCTCAGAGGGGTCCCACAGATACGCAGTATTTT. Translating it yields CSAQRGPTDTQYF. The chain links TRBV20-1 to TRBJ2-3, with D perhaps being TRBD1 or TRBD2 (5 bases each). CDR1 DFQATT and CDR2 SNEGSKA come from the germline V gene (reference sequence). V was clipped by 5 bases and J by 2 bases, with 11 bases between them. This CDR3 is built from 13 residues.